The sequence of this T cell receptor beta chain was determined in a study of T cell responses to AZD1222 COVID-19 vaccine. Study-level points and caveats: Variant regions that are unmutated are reportedly the target of nearly half of spike-specific TCRs. A mostly white British donor set with more females was recruited, and clonal diversity was possibly underestimated.

This clone turned up a few times. Its antigen is unidentified. V lost 5 bases and J lost 0, with 11 bases in between. Germline V gene data show CDR1 as MNHNY and CDR2 as SVGAGI (reference sequence). The CDR3 is made up of 15 amino acids. Some clones are missing from TCRdb's copy, which holds only in-frame ones; the method was immunoSEQ multiplex PCR. The top ten clones hold more than 14% of a sample with fewer than 120,000 clones, about 90% of them seen once. The sequence was collected from an adult who received the AZD1222 COVID-19 vaccine. The sample was peripheral blood, taken 28 days after the second AZD1222 dose. V usage is TRBV6-6 and J usage is TRBJ1-3, with D perhaps TRBD1 (5 bases). Here the CDR3 DNA reads TGTGCCAGCAGTCCACAGGCCCGCTCTGGAAACACCATATATTTT. Amino acids: CASSPQARSGNTIYF.